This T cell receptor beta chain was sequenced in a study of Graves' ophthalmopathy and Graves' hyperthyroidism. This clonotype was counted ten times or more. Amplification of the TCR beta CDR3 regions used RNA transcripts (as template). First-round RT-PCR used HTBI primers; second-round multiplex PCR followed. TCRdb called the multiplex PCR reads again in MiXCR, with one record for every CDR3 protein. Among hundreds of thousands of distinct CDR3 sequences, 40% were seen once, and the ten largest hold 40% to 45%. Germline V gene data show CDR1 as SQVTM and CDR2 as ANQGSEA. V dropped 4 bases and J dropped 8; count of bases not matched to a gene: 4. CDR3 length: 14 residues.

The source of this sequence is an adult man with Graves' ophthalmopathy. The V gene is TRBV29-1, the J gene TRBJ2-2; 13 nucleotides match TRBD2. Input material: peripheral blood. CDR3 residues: CSVGLAGGAGELFF. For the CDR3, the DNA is TGCAGCGTTGGACTAGCGGGAGGTGCTGGGGAGCTGTTTTTT.